This is a list of T cell receptor beta chains from one sample in a study of T cell responses to AZD1222 COVID-19 vaccine. Profiling relied on immunoSEQ multiplex PCR, and the TCRdb table lists in-frame clones only, not all of them. The repertoire includes roughly 170,000 clones, 85% to 95% of them detected once, and about 0.9% sits in the top ten. This sample comprised peripheral blood, obtained on day 0 of AZD1222 vaccination. The receptors were sampled from an adult in good health. The conserved cysteine and the conserved F or W are not part of the CDR3 here. The size of a clone is reported for some rows only, either as once, few or many, or as a class for expanded clones.

abundance: NA; v_gene: TRBV18; CDR3aa: ASSPSADTIY
abundance: once; v_gene: TRBV14; CDR3aa: ASSQDRNTKQF
abundance: NA; v_gene: TRBV7-9; CDR3aa: ASSSVGGYTEAF
abundance: NA; v_gene: TRBV5-1; CDR3aa: ASSPEGALSSYNSPLH
abundance: NA; v_gene: TRBV11-2; CDR3aa: ASSPGTYTDTQY
abundance: NA; v_gene: TRBV4-1; CDR3aa: ASSQDPGWMAQH
abundance: NA; v_gene: TRBV3-1/TRBV3-2; CDR3aa: ASSQTGSWDNEQF
abundance: NA; v_gene: TRBV7-9; CDR3aa: ASSPSPGTGGASNQPQH
abundance: NA; v_gene: TRBV10-3; CDR3aa: AISGGGSGQPQH
abundance: NA; v_gene: TRBV29-1; CDR3aa: SVERDSAHEQY
abundance: few; v_gene: TRBV7-9; CDR3aa: ASSFLVEQY
abundance: NA; v_gene: TRBV27; CDR3aa: ASSLFQPGPPTGELF
abundance: NA; v_gene: TRBV27; CDR3aa: ASSSQGHGELF
abundance: few; v_gene: TRBV7-9; CDR3aa: ASSLGGGGGTDTQY
abundance: NA; v_gene: TRBV19; CDR3aa: ASSMEDGSPNSPLH
abundance: NA; v_gene: TRBV19; CDR3aa: ASSWWNNQPQH
abundance: once; v_gene: TRBV3-1/TRBV3-2; CDR3aa: ASSPQAREKLF
abundance: NA; v_gene: TRBV5-6; CDR3aa: ASSLVRWQGDGYT
abundance: NA; v_gene: TRBV14; CDR3aa: ASSQVHRQGDGYT
abundance: NA; v_gene: TRBV4-1; CDR3aa: ASSQSGQRNEKLF
abundance: NA; v_gene: TRBV7-9; CDR3aa: ASSSPGFGYT
abundance: few; v_gene: TRBV30; CDR3aa: AGIRDGDYGYT
abundance: NA; v_gene: TRBV11-3; CDR3aa: ASSHGTGNTGELF
abundance: once; v_gene: TRBV9; CDR3aa: ASSVDGRYNTDTQY
abundance: NA; v_gene: TRBV6-2/TRBV6-3; CDR3aa: ASSYKRQGRSQPQH
abundance: NA; v_gene: TRBV5-4; CDR3aa: ASSLESSRETQY
abundance: NA; v_gene: TRBV29-1; CDR3aa: SAGRDSYEQY
abundance: once; v_gene: TRBV30; CDR3aa: AWSVQLNQPQH
abundance: few; v_gene: TRBV7-9; CDR3aa: ASSLRLGEQY
abundance: NA; v_gene: TRBV28; CDR3aa: ASSLRLRGQGSGNTIY
abundance: NA; v_gene: TRBV7-9; CDR3aa: ASSSTAGGPTDTQY
abundance: NA; v_gene: TRBV27; CDR3aa: ASKPTGGNGNTIY
abundance: NA; v_gene: TRBV4-1; CDR3aa: ASSHAQGYEQY
abundance: NA; v_gene: TRBV12-3/TRBV12-4; CDR3aa: ASSLTGETQY
abundance: NA; v_gene: TRBV4-1; CDR3aa: ASSQDYDSMNTEAF
abundance: NA; v_gene: TRBV4-1; CDR3aa: ASSHIDSGYTDTQY
abundance: NA; v_gene: TRBV3-1/TRBV3-2; CDR3aa: ASSQGTFGTGISYEQY
abundance: NA; v_gene: TRBV29-1; CDR3aa: SVVALGRTEAF
abundance: NA; v_gene: TRBV19; CDR3aa: ASSMVGAPNYGYT
abundance: NA; v_gene: TRBV5-4; CDR3aa: ASSEHPGLAASEQY
abundance: NA; v_gene: TRBV6-5; CDR3aa: ASSRFNGDTQY
abundance: NA; v_gene: TRBV11-2; CDR3aa: ASSLEFGTRPYEQY
abundance: NA; v_gene: TRBV5-1; CDR3aa: ASSLQGANYGYT
abundance: NA; v_gene: TRBV15; CDR3aa: ATSLMILSTDTQY
abundance: NA; v_gene: TRBV30; CDR3aa: AWSSGGRGPLH
abundance: NA; v_gene: TRBV18; CDR3aa: ASSSGTGLEKLF
abundance: NA; v_gene: TRBV6-6; CDR3aa: AIAYRARETQY
abundance: once; v_gene: TRBV5-1; CDR3aa: ASSLSGVYEQY
abundance: NA; v_gene: TRBV7-9; CDR3aa: ASSQGPGRNTEAF